This T cell receptor (beta chain) was obtained from a study of human T cells and chemical hapten exposure. Time point of the sample: healthy volunteer bleed at 6 weeks. Whole blood that had not been fractionated was the source of extracted total RNA. Germline CDR1 reads MNHEY; CDR2 reads SVGAGI. Deletions cut 2 bases from V and 3 bases from J, with 7 bases between. The CDR3 runs to 14 residues. For the library, individual cDNA molecules each received unique molecular identifiers. TCRdb used MiXCR to reprocess the RACE reads, holding one entry per CDR3 protein. The repertoire has tens of thousands of distinct CDR3 sequences, over 7% of them found once; the top ten carry approximately 1.4%.

This sequence originates from a male donor in good health. Some clones in this sample may be carry-over from other donors' samples. The sequenced sample consisted of whole blood. J is TRBJ1-4 and V is TRBV6-5; D unresolved. The CDR3 coding sequence is TGTGCCAGCAGTTACGGGTGGTCTAATGAAAAACTGTTTTTT. It is translated as CASSYGWSNEKLFF.